One and the same sample provided the 15 T cell receptor beta chains below, sequenced in a study of cytomegalovirus exposure and HLA in healthy donors. Primers included in the PCR were 60 Vbeta and 13 Jbeta primers. TCRdb's table, derived via immunoSEQ multiplex PCR, lists solely in-frame clones and lacks some. This sample has about 170,000 clones; around four fifths occur once, and the top ten carry about 1.9%. The specimen sequenced was PBMCs. The source is a female donor in good health and CMV-seronegative.

The V gene is TRBV10-3, the J gene TRBJ1-2, with 7 positions matching TRBD1. The CDR3 spans 13 residues. V dropped 11 bases and J dropped 3; count of bases not matched to a gene: 9. Germline CDR1 and CDR2: ENHRY and SYGVKD. The CDR3 DNA reads as TGTGCCGCATCCGGGACAGACTACTATGGCTACACCTTC. This translates into CAASGTDYYGYTF.

This chain joins TRBV9 and TRBJ1-2; D perhaps matches TRBD1 (5 bases). V was trimmed by 7 bases and J by 8 bases, leaving 18 bases between them. From germline, CDR1 is SGDLS and CDR2 YYNGEE. The CDR3 totals 13 residues. The CDR3 is CASHNLGAGGYTF. The CDR3 nucleotides are TGTGCCAGCCACAACCTAGGGGCAGGGGGCTACACCTTC.

The CDR3, as DNA: TGTGCCAGCTCACCACGTTACAGGGTAGAGACCCAGTACTTC. This sequence encodes CASSPRYRVETQYF. The chain uses TRBV18 and TRBJ2-5; TRBD1 might be the D (6 bases). Trimming took off 1 base at V and 4 bases at J, with 10 bases between the two ends. CDR1 is KGHSH and CDR2 is LQKENI in the germline V gene. The CDR3 totals 14 residues.

This clone occurred many times. V is TRBV29-1 and J is TRBJ1-2; 8 bases fit TRBD1. CDR1 SQVTM and CDR2 ANQGSEA come from the germline V gene. This CDR3 has 12 amino acids. V lost 8 bases to trimming and J lost 7 bases; unmatched junction nucleotides: 9. CDR3 amino acids: CSFLSGGSGYTF. The CDR3 region has the DNA TGCAGCTTCTTATCAGGGGGCTCTGGCTACACCTTC.

The chain joins TRBV5-1 to TRBJ2-3, with 9 bases that match TRBD1. CDR1 and CDR2 (germline): SGHRS, YFSETQ. V was pared by 0 bases and J by 3 bases, with 5 bases of the junction left unmatched. The CDR3 runs to 16 residues. The CDR3 region is CASSLVGTGKTDTQYF. In DNA form, the CDR3 reads TGCGCCAGCAGCTTGGTGGGGACAGGGAAGACAGATACGCAGTATTTT. Complete variable domain (other parts from reference TRBV5-1 and TRBJ2-3): KAGVTQTPRYLIKTRGQQVTLSCSPISGHRSVSWYQQTPGQGLQFLFEYFSETQRNKGNFPGRFSGRQFSNSRSEMNVSTLELGDSALYLCASSLVGTGKTDTQYFGPGTRLTVL.

The chain couples TRBV7-2 to TRBJ1-2, with D unclear. V was pared by 2 bases and J by 3 bases, with 10 bases between. The CDR3 is 14 residues long. Germline values: CDR1 SGHTA, CDR2 FQGNSA. CDR3 sequence reads: CASSLRATHYGYTF. CDR3 bases: TGTGCCAGCAGCTTACGAGCGACCCACTATGGCTACACCTTC.

The rearrangement links TRBV2 to TRBJ1-5; possibly TRBD1 for D (6 bases). Trimming took off 3 bases at V and 9 bases at J, with 15 bases between the two ends. Germline assignment: CDR1 SNHLY and CDR2 FYNNEI. The CDR3 spans 14 residues. CDR3 amino acids: CASSETGALGPQHF. The CDR3 DNA is TGTGCCAGCAGTGAGACAGGTGCGTTGGGGCCCCAGCATTTT. The complete variable domain, with remaining parts taken from reference TRBV2 and TRBJ1-5, reads EPEVTQTPSHQVTQMGQEVILRCVPISNHLYFYWYRQILGQKVEFLVSFYNNEISEKSEIFDDQFSVERPDGSNFTLKIRSTKLEDSAMYFCASSETGALGPQHFGDGTRLSIL.

The chain combines TRBV7-9 with TRBJ2-2; 9 bases match TRBD2. The length of the CDR3 is 17 residues. V was pared by 3 bases and J by 2 bases, with 7 bases of the junction left unmatched. Germline V gives CDR1 SEHNR, CDR2 FQNEAQ (reference sequence). CDR3 sequence (DNA): TGTGCCAGCAGCTTTAAAAGCGGGGGGCCTAACACCGGGGAGCTGTTTTTT. Translation: CASSFKSGGPNTGELFF.

This clone was found a few times. The chain employs TRBV18 and TRBJ1-4; D not certain. The length of the CDR3 is 16 residues. Trimming pared 1 base from V and 3 bases from J, leaving 12 bases between. Germline V CDR1 and CDR2: KGHSH, LQKENI. In nucleotides, the CDR3 is TGTGCCAGCTCACCACAGGGAGCCGGGTCTAATGAAAAACTGTTTTTT. Protein sequence: CASSPQGAGSNEKLFF.

The J gene is TRBJ2-3, the V gene TRBV5-1; 12 bases align to TRBD2. V trimming: 4 bases; J trimming: 4 bases; junction bases outside the gene matches: 7. Per the germline V gene, CDR1 is SGHRS and CDR2 is YFSETQ. CDR3 length equals 16 residues. CDR3 region: CASSPGLAGSADTQYF. For the CDR3, the DNA is TGCGCCAGCAGCCCAGGACTAGCGGGATCGGCAGATACGCAGTATTTT.

This clone was detected a few times. The V call is TRBV4-1, the J call TRBJ2-7, with D perhaps TRBD2 (6 bases). V lost 0 bases and J 0 bases, leaving 18 bases between the germline ends. The germline gives CDR1 MGHRA, CDR2 YSYEKL. The CDR3 contains 18 residues. CDR3 in amino acids: CASSQEEGALHVSYEQYF. The CDR3 DNA sequence: TGCGCCAGCAGCCAAGAGGAGGGAGCCCTACATGTCTCCTACGAGCAGTACTTC.

CDR3 sequence reads: CAWSVGGGVLEQYF. CDR3 nucleotide sequence: TGTGCCTGGAGTGTCGGCGGGGGGGTCCTCGAGCAGTACTTC. This chain connects TRBV30 to TRBJ2-7, with 9 bases fitting TRBD2. The CDR3 totals 14 residues. The germline V gene has CDR1 GTSNPN and CDR2 SVGIG (reference sequence). V was pared by 0 bases and J by 6 bases, with 6 bases of the junction left unmatched.

This clone was counted between two and nine times. V and J are TRBV5-1 and TRBJ2-1, with 9 bases matching TRBD2. Germline V gene lookup returns CDR1 SGHRS and CDR2 YFSETQ. This CDR3 comprises 17 residues. V lost 0 bases and J lost 5; bases outside the gene matches: 9. The CDR3 nucleotides are TGCGCCAGCAGCTTGGGGGCGGGGGGGCCTGGGGACAATGAGCAGTTCTTC. Its protein product is CASSLGAGGPGDNEQFF.

The chain links TRBV7-2 to TRBJ2-5; 11 nucleotides match TRBD2. The junction had 10 bases not matched to a gene; V was cut back by 6 bases and J by 1 base. The CDR3 extends over 17 amino acids. Germline CDR1 and CDR2: SGHTA and FQGNSA. The CDR3 loop is CASSYLGTSGFQETQYF. In nucleotides, the CDR3 is TGTGCCAGCAGTTACTTGGGGACTAGCGGATTCCAAGAGACCCAGTACTTC.

V is TRBV19 and J is TRBJ1-2; D is possibly TRBD1 (5 bases). The length of the CDR3 is 13 residues. Germline V lookup: CDR1 LNHDA, CDR2 SQIVND (reference sequence). V lost 0 bases to trimming and J lost 3 bases, with 5 bases between them. DNA of the CDR3: TGTGCCAGTAGTATAGACAGGGACTATGGCTACACCTTC. Its translation: CASSIDRDYGYTF.